These T cell receptor beta chains were read from a single sample in a study of beta chain features in type 1 diabetes. Generated by immunoSEQ multiplex PCR, the TCRdb table keeps only in-frame clones and is missing some. The sample consists of some 170,000 clones, roughly 63% of them appearing once. The material sequenced was naive CD4+ T cells from blood. Receptors were obtained from a man in his thirties or forties with type 1 diabetes. Each CDR3 is given with its conserved first and last residue. The D gene is left open where the match is weak. Clone size is shown for a subset of rows, as once, few, many or a class of expanded clone.

D: -; size: -; V: TRBV7-9; J: TRBJ2-2; CDR3: CANPQGLAANTGELFF; DNA: TGTGCCAATCCGCAGGGACTTGCCGCGAACACCGGGGAGCTGTTTTTT
D: -; size: -; V: TRBV19; J: TRBJ2-4; CDR3: CASSTPRTGANIQYF; DNA: TGTGCCAGTAGCACCCCGAGGACGGGGGCTAACATTCAGTACTTC
D: -; size: -; V: TRBV18; J: TRBJ2-6; CDR3: CASFAGANVLTF; DNA: TGTGCCAGCTTTGCCGGGGCCAACGTCCTGACTTTC
D: -; size: -; V: TRBV7-2; J: TRBJ2-3; CDR3: CASSLRGQGTDTQYF; DNA: TGTGCCAGCAGCTTACGGGGGCAAGGCACAGATACGCAGTATTTT
D: TRBD1; size: few; V: TRBV18; J: TRBJ2-6; CDR3: CASSTWTGLSGANVLTF; DNA: TGTGCCAGCTCCACGTGGACAGGCCTCTCTGGGGCCAACGTCCTGACTTTC
D: TRBD1; size: few; V: TRBV25-1; J: TRBJ2-7; CDR3: CATRTGPPLVYEQYF; DNA: TGTGCCACCCGGACAGGGCCTCCCCTCGTTTACGAGCAGTACTTC
D: -; size: few; V: TRBV11-2; J: TRBJ2-5; CDR3: CASSSQQETQYF; DNA: TGTGCCAGCAGCTCACAGCAAGAGACCCAGTACTTC
D: -; size: once; V: TRBV25-1; J: TRBJ2-3; CDR3: CASRDTSKGSTDTQYF; DNA: TGTGCCAGCAGGGATACATCGAAGGGGAGCACAGATACGCAGTATTTT
D: -; size: once; V: TRBV5-1; J: TRBJ2-2; CDR3: CASSFAPTGELFF; DNA: TGCGCCAGCAGCTTTGCGCCAACCGGGGAGCTGTTTTTT
D: -; size: -; V: TRBV7-2; J: TRBJ2-4; CDR3: CASSASGNIQYF; DNA: TGTGCCAGCAGCGCCAGTGGGAACATTCAGTACTTC
D: -; size: -; V: TRBV28; J: TRBJ1-4; CDR3: CASSLASGLGKLFF; DNA: TGTGCCAGCAGTTTAGCATCAGGGTTGGGAAAACTGTTTTTT
D: -; size: -; V: TRBV13; J: TRBJ2-7; CDR3: CASSLDREGYEQYF; DNA: TGTGCCAGCAGCTTAGACAGGGAGGGCTACGAGCAGTACTTC
D: -; size: -; V: TRBV30; J: TRBJ2-7; CDR3: CAWSSPYEQYF; DNA: TGTGCCTGGAGTTCACCATACGAGCAGTACTTC
D: -; size: -; V: TRBV9; J: TRBJ2-3; CDR3: CASSVIGDYPYF; DNA: TGTGCCAGCAGCGTAATCGGTGATTATCCGTATTTT
D: -; size: -; V: TRBV10-3; J: TRBJ2-7; CDR3: CATTESYEQYF; DNA: TGTGCCACGACAGAGTCCTACGAGCAGTACTTC
D: -; size: few; V: TRBV12-5; J: TRBJ1-4; CDR3: CASGLDQEDEKLFF; DNA: TGTGCTAGTGGTTTGGACCAGGAGGATGAAAAACTGTTTTTT
D: -; size: -; V: TRBV7-2; J: TRBJ2-3; CDR3: CASRRTSTDTQYF; DNA: TGTGCCAGCAGGCGTACTAGCACAGATACGCAGTATTTT
D: -; size: -; V: TRBV30; J: TRBJ1-3; CDR3: CAWSVLGTAAGNTIYF; DNA: TGTGCCTGGAGTGTACTAGGAACGGCAGCTGGAAACACCATATATTTT
D: -; size: once; V: TRBV7-9; J: TRBJ1-4; CDR3: CASSLQGDTNEKLFF; DNA: TGTGCCAGCAGCCTCCAAGGGGACACTAATGAAAAACTGTTTTTT
D: -; size: -; V: TRBV9; J: TRBJ2-5; CDR3: CASSTIQETQYF; DNA: TGTGCCAGCAGCACCATCCAAGAGACCCAGTACTTC
D: -; size: -; V: TRBV29-1; J: TRBJ2-7; CDR3: CSVGADSYEQYF; DNA: TGCAGCGTTGGAGCAGACTCCTACGAGCAGTACTTC
D: TRBD1; size: -; V: TRBV30; J: TRBJ1-1; CDR3: CAWSPGQAMNTEAFF; DNA: TGTGCCTGGAGCCCGGGACAGGCCATGAACACTGAAGCTTTCTTT
D: -; size: -; V: TRBV29-1; J: TRBJ2-5; CDR3: CSVTGTARETQYF; DNA: TGCAGCGTCACAGGAACCGCCCGGGAGACCCAGTACTTC
D: TRBD1; size: few; V: TRBV14; J: TRBJ1-4; CDR3: CASSPLQGDGEKLFF; DNA: TGTGCCAGCAGCCCCCTACAGGGGGACGGGGAAAAACTGTTTTTT
D: -; size: -; V: TRBV7-9; J: TRBJ2-2; CDR3: CASSISPQGHTGELFF; DNA: TGTGCCAGCAGCATTAGCCCCCAGGGACACACCGGGGAGCTGTTTTTT
D: -; size: -; V: TRBV28; J: TRBJ1-1; CDR3: CASSFLVTEAFF; DNA: TGTGCCAGCAGTTTCTTAGTCACTGAAGCTTTCTTT
D: TRBD1; size: -; V: TRBV5-1; J: TRBJ2-5; CDR3: CASSSRGTGGVQTQYF; DNA: TGCGCCAGCAGCTCAAGAGGGACAGGGGGCGTACAGACCCAGTACTTC
D: -; size: few; V: TRBV29-1; J: TRBJ2-1; CDR3: CSVEVPRLLDSNEQFF; DNA: TGCAGCGTTGAAGTCCCCAGGCTGCTAGATTCCAATGAGCAGTTCTTC
D: -; size: -; V: TRBV5-1; J: TRBJ2-2; CDR3: CASSLSTGSTGELFF; DNA: TGCGCCAGCAGCTTGTCAACAGGGTCCACCGGGGAGCTGTTTTTT
D: -; size: few; V: TRBV30; J: TRBJ1-5; CDR3: CAWSSPGGNQPQHF; DNA: TGTGCCTGGAGCTCGCCGGGGGGCAATCAGCCCCAGCATTTT
D: -; size: -; V: TRBV23-1; J: TRBJ1-4; CDR3: CASSQPQIPPGLWLF; DNA: TGCGCCAGCAGTCAACCACAAATACCGCCCGGACTGTGGCTTTTT
D: -; size: -; V: TRBV15; J: TRBJ1-2; CDR3: CATSIRTGNYGYTF; DNA: TGTGCCACCAGCATAAGAACAGGGAACTATGGCTACACCTTC
D: -; size: -; V: TRBV28; J: TRBJ1-2; CDR3: CASSFRSNYGYTF; DNA: TGTGCCAGCAGTTTTCGGTCTAACTATGGCTACACCTTC
D: -; size: once; V: TRBV29-1; J: TRBJ2-7; CDR3: CSVRRGTYEQYF; DNA: TGCAGCGTACGCAGGGGAACCTACGAGCAGTACTTC
D: -; size: -; V: TRBV6-6; J: TRBJ1-1; CDR3: CASSYSMNTEAFF; DNA: TGTGCCAGCAGTTACTCGATGAACACTGAAGCTTTCTTT
D: -; size: -; V: TRBV29-1; J: TRBJ1-2; CDR3: CSVDRGQGIYGYTF; DNA: TGCAGCGTTGATCGTGGCCAGGGAATCTATGGCTACACCTTC
D: -; size: -; V: TRBV19; J: TRBJ2-2; CDR3: CATRPGRTITGELFF; DNA: TGTGCCACGAGACCGGGGCGGACTATCACCGGGGAGCTGTTTTTT
D: TRBD2; size: few; V: TRBV6-6; J: TRBJ2-3; CDR3: CASSVSGGRSDTQYF; DNA: TGTGCCAGCAGCGTAAGCGGGGGGCGCTCAGATACGCAGTATTTT
D: TRBD2; size: -; V: TRBV13; J: TRBJ2-5; CDR3: CASSNLAGGPEGETQYF; DNA: TGTGCCAGCAGCAATCTAGCGGGGGGGCCCGAGGGAGAGACCCAGTACTTC
D: -; size: -; V: TRBV14; J: TRBJ2-6; CDR3: CATRYSGANVLTF; DNA: TGTGCCACCAGATACTCTGGGGCCAACGTCCTGACTTTC
D: TRBD2; size: -; V: TRBV29-1; J: TRBJ2-3; CDR3: CSVGAGGRSGTDTQYF; DNA: TGCAGCGTTGGAGCGGGGGGCCGCTCTGGCACAGATACGCAGTATTTT
D: TRBD2; size: -; V: TRBV9; J: TRBJ2-3; CDR3: CASSKEVAGGTDTQYF; DNA: TGTGCCAGCAGCAAAGAAGTAGCGGGGGGCACAGATACGCAGTATTTT
D: TRBD1; size: few; V: TRBV29-1; J: TRBJ2-7; CDR3: CSVVRGYEQYF; DNA: TGCAGCGTTGTCAGGGGGTACGAGCAGTACTTC
D: -; size: few; V: TRBV30; J: TRBJ1-2; CDR3: CAWSVAYGYTF; DNA: TGTGCCTGGAGTGTAGCCTATGGCTACACCTTC
D: -; size: -; V: TRBV6-5; J: TRBJ1-4; CDR3: CASRLAGANEKLFF; DNA: TGTGCCAGCAGACTGGCAGGGGCTAATGAAAAACTGTTTTTT
D: -; size: -; V: TRBV7-2; J: TRBJ2-7; CDR3: CASSFLGQRNEQYF; DNA: TGTGCCAGCAGCTTCCTCGGACAGCGTAACGAGCAGTACTTC
D: -; size: once; V: TRBV20-1; J: TRBJ2-7; CDR3: CSTIQRYEQYF; DNA: TGCAGTACTATACAGAGATACGAGCAGTACTTC
D: TRBD1; size: -; V: TRBV7-9; J: TRBJ1-2; CDR3: CASSSGQGVGGYTF; DNA: TGTGCCAGCAGCTCCGGACAGGGCGTGGGAGGCTACACCTTC
D: TRBD1; size: once; V: TRBV30; J: TRBJ1-6; CDR3: CAWSVPGTGPNSPLHF; DNA: TGTGCCTGGAGTGTACCGGGGACAGGACCAAATTCACCCCTCCACTTT
D: -; size: -; V: TRBV6-5; J: TRBJ2-7; CDR3: CASSSNYEQYF; DNA: TGTGCCAGCAGTTCCAACTACGAGCAGTACTTC